The rows below give T cell receptor beta chains drawn from one sample of a study of blood T cell repertoires in COVID-19. Sequenced by immunoSEQ multiplex PCR; TCRdb stores in-frame clones only, minus some. The sample includes about 330,000 clones, approximately 88% of them seen just once. The sequenced sample consisted of peripheral blood. These receptors were obtained from a woman aged 45 to 65 with active or convalescent COVID-19. Both conserved end residues are part of each CDR3. The order of the fields is J gene, V gene, CDR3 length, D gene, clone size, CDR3 DNA, CDR3 protein. A D gene is named only where the DNA matches it firmly. Clone size, where shown, is once, few, many, or a class for clones that have expanded.

>TRBJ1-2|TRBV7-2|15|NA|NA
TGTGCCAGCAGCTCAGACAGAGAAACTAACTATGGCTACACCTTC
CASSSDRETNYGYTF
>TRBJ1-1|TRBV4-3|14|NA|NA
TGCGCCAGCAGCCAAGGTCAACAGAACACTGAAGCTTTCTTT
CASSQGQQNTEAFF
>TRBJ2-5|TRBV27|14|NA|once
TGTGCCAGCAGTTTTCGGGGGTACCAAGAGACCCAGTACTTC
CASSFRGYQETQYF
>TRBJ2-7|TRBV7-9|15|NA|NA
TGTGCCAGCAGCTCGTCTAGCATAACCTCCTACGAGCAGTACTTC
CASSSSSITSYEQYF
>TRBJ2-7|TRBV15|14|TRBD2|NA
TGTGCCACCAGCAAAGAGACTAGCGGTTACGAGCAGTACTTC
CATSKETSGYEQYF
>TRBJ2-7|TRBV6-2/TRBV6-3|14|NA|NA
TGTGCCAGCAGTTACGGCGGCGTATCCTACGAGCAGTACTTC
CASSYGGVSYEQYF
>TRBJ2-5|TRBV30|16|TRBD1|NA
TGTGCCTGGAGTCCGGGACAGGGAAAGGGTAAAGAGACCCAGTACTTC
CAWSPGQGKGKETQYF
>TRBJ1-2|TRBV4-2|16|NA|NA
TGTGCCAGCAGCCAAGACGGGACATTGCCTAACTATGGCTACACCTTC
CASSQDGTLPNYGYTF
>TRBJ1-1|TRBV11-3|14|TRBD1|NA
TGTGCCAGCAGCCCCGACAGGGGACGCACTGAAGCTTTCTTT
CASSPDRGRTEAFF
>TRBJ1-3|TRBV9|16|TRBD1|NA
TGTGCCAGCAGCGTCGCGGGACAGAGAACTGGAAACACCATATATTTT
CASSVAGQRTGNTIYF
>TRBJ2-6|TRBV7-7|18|TRBD1|NA
TGTGCTAGCAGCTTAACCGGGACAGGGTTCTCTGGGGCCAACGTCCTGACTTTC
CASSLTGTGFSGANVLTF
>TRBJ2-1|TRBV6-4|14|TRBD2|NA
TGTGCCAGCAGTCAGAGCGGGAGCATCCCTGAGCAGTTCTTC
CASSQSGSIPEQFF
>TRBJ2-1|TRBV7-9|15|NA|NA
TGTGCCAGCAGCTTAATAGTTCTCTCCTACAATGAGCAGTTCTTC
CASSLIVLSYNEQFF
>TRBJ2-1|TRBV4-3|16|TRBD2|NA
TGCGCCAGCAGCCAGAGGACTAGCGGGAGTAATGGTGAGCAGTTCTTC
CASSQRTSGSNGEQFF
>TRBJ2-3|TRBV18|14|NA|NA
TGTGCCAGCGCCGAACTAGGGAGCACAGATACGCAGTATTTT
CASAELGSTDTQYF
>TRBJ2-5|TRBV18|14|TRBD1|NA
TGTGCCAGCTCCCCACGACAGGGTGCGGAGACCCAGTACTTC
CASSPRQGAETQYF
>TRBJ2-1|TRBV2|14|NA|NA
TGTGCCAGCACCCTCGGCCAGGTGAACAATGAGCAGTTCTTC
CASTLGQVNNEQFF
>TRBJ1-4|TRBV4-3|13|NA|NA
TGCGCCAGCAGCCAAGAATCCAGGGGAAAACTGTTTTTT
CASSQESRGKLFF
>TRBJ2-7|TRBV6-6|13|TRBD1|NA
TGTGCCAGCAGTCGGACAGGGATTGGCGAGCAGTACTTC
CASSRTGIGEQYF
>TRBJ1-6|TRBV3-1/TRBV3-2|15|TRBD1|NA
TGTGCCAGCAGCCTAGGACAGGGAGTTAATTCACCCCTCCACTTT
CASSLGQGVNSPLHF
>TRBJ1-1|TRBV4-2|13|TRBD1|NA
TGTGCCAGCAGCCAAGAAGGGACAGCCGAAGCTTTCTTT
CASSQEGTAEAFF